The 25 T cell receptor beta chains below were found in one sample sequenced in a study of blood T cells in healthy people across ages. A second PCR, run for about 6 to 12 cycles, used a sample-barcoded 5' primer plus a J-beta primer mix. TCRdb fed the 5' RACE reads into MiXCR, producing one record per CDR3 protein. The data contain roughly 730,000 distinct CDR3 sequences, 56% of them singletons. The source material was blood. Every receptor here comes from a man aged 35 to 55 in good health.

This clonotype was counted only a few times. V usage is TRBV6-5 and J usage is TRBJ1-2; D possibly corresponds to TRBD1 (6 bases). This CDR3 region has 14 residues. V gave up 4 bases and J gave up 3 bases, with 12 bases separating them. Germline loops: CDR1 MNHEY, CDR2 SVGAGI. The CDR3: CASSSGGQYYGYTF. Written as DNA, the CDR3 is TGTGCCAGCAGTTCGGGTGGACAGTACTATGGCTACACCTTC.

With respect to this clonotype: Since a much larger clone is just one base distant, this may be a read error. The rearrangement uses TRBV5-1 and TRBJ2-3, with 7 bases identical to TRBD2. The germline V gene encodes CDR1 SGHRS and CDR2 YFSETQ. This CDR3 is 14 amino acids long. Trimming took 3 bases from V and 6 from J; bases not matched to a gene: 7. This CDR3 is CASSWEGAGDTQYF. The CDR3 coding sequence is TGCGCCAGCAGCTGGGAGGGAGCAGGCGATACGCAGTATTTT.

This clonotype appeared a single time. This chain links TRBV6-1 with TRBJ1-2; TRBD1 matches at 7 bases. The CDR3 totals 13 residues. Germline V gene sequence: CDR1 MNHNS, CDR2 SASEGT. Written as DNA, the CDR3 is TGTGTTTCAGGGGGGCCAGGACTTTATGGCTACACCTTC. Amino acid sequence: CVSGGPGLYGYTF.

The chain couples TRBV12-3 or TRBV12-4 to TRBJ1-3; D remains ambiguous. Trimming took off 5 bases at V and 2 bases at J, with 13 bases between the two ends. This CDR3 has 15 residues. In DNA, the CDR3 is TGTGCCAGCAGTGACTCCGGCCGCGCTGGAAACACCATATATTTT. The encoded protein is CASSDSGRAGNTIYF.

This clonotype was seen more than once but under ten times. The V and J genes are TRBV7-2 and TRBJ1-1; 8 nucleotides agree with TRBD1. Germline V lookup: CDR1 SGHTA, CDR2 FQGNSA. The CDR3 is 13 residues long. The trim removed 4 bases at V and 5 bases at J, leaving 3 bases unmatched. The CDR3 bases are TGTGCCAGCAGCTCCCACAGGGGGACTGAAGCTTTCTTT. This sequence encodes CASSSHRGTEAFF.

The V gene is TRBV29-1, the J gene TRBJ2-5; D may be TRBD1 or TRBD2 (5 bases each). Germline assignment: CDR1 SQVTM and CDR2 ANQGSEA. V was trimmed by 2 bases and J by 5 bases, leaving 9 bases between them. This CDR3 has 12 residues. Written as DNA, the CDR3 is TGCAGCGTTGAAAGAGGGGATGAGACCCAGTACTTC. Translated: CSVERGDETQYF.

The chain links TRBV7-2 to TRBJ1-2; D ambiguous. CDR1 is SGHTA and CDR2 is FQGNSA in the germline V gene. Trimming removed 4 bases at V and 8 bases at J, with 11 bases between. CDR3 size: 12 residues. The CDR3 loop reads CASSSRFQGYTF. CDR3 coding DNA: TGTGCCAGCAGCTCTCGGTTTCAGGGCTACACCTTC.

V is TRBV20-1 and J is TRBJ2-1; 14 bases fit TRBD2. The CDR3 is 17 amino acids. After removal of 0 bases from V and 8 bases from J, the junction contained 9 bases not matched to a gene. Germline V CDR1 and CDR2: DFQATT, SNEGSKA (reference sequence). The CDR3 DNA follows: TGCAGTGCTAGAGATCTAGTGACTAGCGGGGGGGTGGATGAGCAGTTCTTC. As protein: CSARDLVTSGGVDEQFF.

The CDR3 DNA reads as TGCAGTGCTAGAGAGGGCAGGGGAGTTGAAGCTTTCTTT. Translated: CSAREGRGVEAFF. The chain combines TRBV20-1 with TRBJ1-1; TRBD1 is a possible D gene (6 bases). This CDR3 has 13 residues. The germline V and J ends were trimmed by 0 bases and 7 bases, with 12 bases remaining between them. Germline CDR1 reads DFQATT; CDR2 reads SNEGSKA (reference sequence).

The V and J genes are TRBV12-5 and TRBJ2-5; TRBD1 agrees at 7 bases. V gave up 4 bases and J gave up 11 bases; unmatched junction bases: 16. This CDR3 spans 15 amino acids. Germline V lookup: CDR1 LGHNT, CDR2 FRNRAP. CDR3 protein: CASGSGQVPYNEQYF. The CDR3 coding sequence is TGTGCTAGTGGTTCCGGACAGGTCCCCTACAATGAGCAGTACTTC.

With regard to this clonotype: One end of the junction is discordant with germline, which a read error may explain. The CDR3 region has the DNA TGTGCCAGCAGCCTGGACTTCGGGACTAGCGGGGGCACAGATACGCAGTATTTT. Amino acid sequence: CASSLDFGTSGGTDTQYF. The chain has TRBV5-1 and TRBJ2-3; 13 bases agree with TRBD2. The CDR3 consists of 18 residues. Germline CDR1 is SGHRS and CDR2 is YFSETQ.

This clonotype was counted a single time. The chain combines TRBV6-1 with TRBJ1-2, with a tentative D call TRBD1 (6 bases). From germline, CDR1 is MNHNS and CDR2 SASEGT. V lost 6 bases, J lost 4 bases, and 18 bases lay in between. The length of the CDR3 is 15 residues. CDR3 coding DNA: TGTGCCAGCAGCCCACCAAATCCGGGGGCCTATGGCTACACCTTC. Protein: CASSPPNPGAYGYTF.

J is TRBJ1-4 and V is TRBV29-1; D is uncertain. CDR3 length: 13 residues. V lost 7 bases, J lost 6 bases, and 15 bases lay in between. In germline, CDR1 is SQVTM, CDR2 ANQGSEA. The CDR3 reads CSAPAEADEKLFF. CDR3 nucleotides: TGCAGCGCACCGGCGGAAGCCGATGAAAAACTGTTTTTT.

The chain uses TRBV6-2 or TRBV6-3 and TRBJ2-5; a possible D gene is TRBD1 (7 bases). Germline CDR1 reads MNHEY; CDR2 reads SVGEGT. Trimming removed 5 bases at V and 5 bases at J, with 18 bases between. The CDR3 has 15 amino acids. CDR3 DNA sequence: TGTGCCAGCAGTCACGGCAGGGGGGCAGGGGAGACCCAGTACTTC. Encoded protein: CASSHGRGAGETQYF.

The chain carries TRBV29-1 and TRBJ2-1; D might be TRBD1 (5 bases). The end of the DNA fits TRBJ2-7 better, so the J call may be wrong. CDR1 and CDR2 from the germline V gene are SQVTM and ANQGSEA. CDR3 length equals 13 residues. The CDR3 sequence: CSVEEDKSYEQYF. DNA of the CDR3: TGCAGCGTTGAAGAGGACAAGTCCTACGAGCAGTACTTC.

Here the CDR3 reads CAISAPGGGTGELFF. CDR3 coding DNA: TGTGCCATCAGCGCCCCGGGAGGGGGCACCGGGGAGCTGTTTTTT. The rearrangement uses TRBV10-3 and TRBJ2-2; TRBD2 matches 8 bases. The V gene end was trimmed by 6 bases and the J gene end by 4 bases; junction bases not matched to a gene: 7. Germline assignment: CDR1 ENHRY and CDR2 SYGVKD. The CDR3 loop spans 15 amino acids.

V gene TRBV2 combines with J gene TRBJ2-1, with D possibly matching TRBD1 (5 bases). The germline CDR1 and CDR2 sequences are SNHLY and FYNNEI. This CDR3 is 15 amino acids long. V lost 6 bases, J lost 0 bases, and 12 bases lay in between. CDR3 bases: TGTGCCAGCAGCGACAGCCAAAGCTCCTACAATGAGCAGTTCTTC. Protein product: CASSDSQSSYNEQFF.

This chain joins TRBV7-9 and TRBJ2-3, with 7 bases lining up with TRBD1. Looked up from germline, CDR1 is SEHNR and CDR2 is FQNEAQ (reference sequence). V was pared by 5 bases and J by 3 bases, with 5 bases of the junction left unmatched. The CDR3 is made up of 14 amino acids. The CDR3 spells CASSATGSTDTQYF. The CDR3 region has the DNA TGTGCCAGCAGCGCGACAGGGAGTACAGATACGCAGTATTTT.

The rearrangement links TRBV6-1 to TRBJ2-7; a weak D match, TRBD1 (5 bases). The last part of the DNA fits TRBJ2-5 better; the J call may be wrong. There are 14 residues in the CDR3. Looked up from germline, CDR1 is MNHNS and CDR2 is SASEGT. The CDR3 DNA reads as TGTGCCAGCAGTGAAGTCGGTTCAGGGTGGACCCAGTACTTC. As protein: CASSEVGSGWTQYF.

The chain combines TRBV10-3 with TRBJ2-3; D remains unclear. Germline V lookup: CDR1 ENHRY, CDR2 SYGVKD. Trimming cost V 7 bases and J 6 bases, with 17 bases left between them. The CDR3 extends over 14 amino acids. CDR3 protein: CAITPRLPSDTQYF. The DNA of the CDR3 is TGTGCCATCACCCCAAGGCTGCCCTCGGATACGCAGTATTTT.

This clonotype was recorded once. This chain links TRBV6-5 with TRBJ2-5; 7 bases match TRBD1. The V gene's germline CDR1 is MNHEY and CDR2 SVGAGI. V lost 5 bases and J lost 11; bases outside the gene matches: 14. CDR3 length: 14 amino acids. The CDR3 region has the DNA TGTGCCAGCAGTCGACAGGGTGGGGACAATGAGCAGTACTTC. Encoded protein: CASSRQGGDNEQYF.

This clonotype was recorded once. This chain joins TRBV20-1 and TRBJ2-5; the match to TRBD1 covers 10 bases. Trimming at V came to 0 bases and at J to 1 base, leaving 17 bases not matched to a gene. Germline V gene sequence: CDR1 DFQATT, CDR2 SNEGSKA (reference sequence). The CDR3 extends over 20 amino acids. The CDR3 DNA follows: TGCAGTGCTAGAGATCCCATCGGGACAGGGGTTGATTGGGGCCAAGAGACCCAGTACTTC. Residues: CSARDPIGTGVDWGQETQYF.

The chain combines TRBV20-1 with TRBJ2-1; no firm D call. The V and J ends lost 2 bases and 6 bases respectively, with 8 bases between them. The CDR3 runs 12 residues. Germline CDR1 is DFQATT and CDR2 is SNEGSKA (reference sequence). The CDR3 loop is CSARSVFNEQFF. The CDR3 nucleotides are TGCAGTGCTAGATCAGTGTTCAATGAGCAGTTCTTC.

V and J are TRBV20-1 and TRBJ2-3; 9 nucleotides agree with TRBD2. CDR1 DFQATT and CDR2 SNEGSKA come from the germline V gene (reference sequence). The CDR3 extends over 17 amino acids. Losses at the gene ends were 0 bases for V and 1 base for J; bases not matched to a gene: 8. CDR3 in DNA: TGCAGTGCTAGAGATTTGCGATCTAGCGGGGGCACAGATACGCAGTATTTT. It translates to CSARDLRSSGGTDTQYF.

The genes are TRBV27 and TRBJ2-4, with TRBD2 as a possible D gene (5 bases). The DNA end lines up better with TRBJ2-7; the J call may be wrong. From germline, CDR1 is MNHEY and CDR2 SMNVEV (reference sequence). The CDR3 totals 14 residues. CDR3 DNA: TGTGCCAGCAGTATACTACTAGGTCCCTACGAGCAGTACTTC. It encodes CASSILLGPYEQYF.